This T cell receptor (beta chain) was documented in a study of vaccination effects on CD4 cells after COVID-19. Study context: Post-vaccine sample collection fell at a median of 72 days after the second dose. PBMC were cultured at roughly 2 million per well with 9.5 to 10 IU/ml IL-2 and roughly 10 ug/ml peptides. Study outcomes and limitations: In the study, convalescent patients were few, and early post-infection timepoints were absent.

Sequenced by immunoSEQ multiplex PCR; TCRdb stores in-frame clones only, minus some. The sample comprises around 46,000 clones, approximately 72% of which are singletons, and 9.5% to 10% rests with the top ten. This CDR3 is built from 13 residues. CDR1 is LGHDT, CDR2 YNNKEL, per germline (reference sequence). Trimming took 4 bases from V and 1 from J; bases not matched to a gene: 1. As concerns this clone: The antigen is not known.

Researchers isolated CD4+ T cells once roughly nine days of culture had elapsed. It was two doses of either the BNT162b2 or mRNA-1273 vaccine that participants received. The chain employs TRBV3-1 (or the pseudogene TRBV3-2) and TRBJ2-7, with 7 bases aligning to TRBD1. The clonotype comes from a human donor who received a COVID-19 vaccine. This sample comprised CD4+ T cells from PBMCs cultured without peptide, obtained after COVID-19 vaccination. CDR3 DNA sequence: TGTGCCAGCAGCCGACAGGGATCCTACGAGCAGTACTTC. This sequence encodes CASSRQGSYEQYF.